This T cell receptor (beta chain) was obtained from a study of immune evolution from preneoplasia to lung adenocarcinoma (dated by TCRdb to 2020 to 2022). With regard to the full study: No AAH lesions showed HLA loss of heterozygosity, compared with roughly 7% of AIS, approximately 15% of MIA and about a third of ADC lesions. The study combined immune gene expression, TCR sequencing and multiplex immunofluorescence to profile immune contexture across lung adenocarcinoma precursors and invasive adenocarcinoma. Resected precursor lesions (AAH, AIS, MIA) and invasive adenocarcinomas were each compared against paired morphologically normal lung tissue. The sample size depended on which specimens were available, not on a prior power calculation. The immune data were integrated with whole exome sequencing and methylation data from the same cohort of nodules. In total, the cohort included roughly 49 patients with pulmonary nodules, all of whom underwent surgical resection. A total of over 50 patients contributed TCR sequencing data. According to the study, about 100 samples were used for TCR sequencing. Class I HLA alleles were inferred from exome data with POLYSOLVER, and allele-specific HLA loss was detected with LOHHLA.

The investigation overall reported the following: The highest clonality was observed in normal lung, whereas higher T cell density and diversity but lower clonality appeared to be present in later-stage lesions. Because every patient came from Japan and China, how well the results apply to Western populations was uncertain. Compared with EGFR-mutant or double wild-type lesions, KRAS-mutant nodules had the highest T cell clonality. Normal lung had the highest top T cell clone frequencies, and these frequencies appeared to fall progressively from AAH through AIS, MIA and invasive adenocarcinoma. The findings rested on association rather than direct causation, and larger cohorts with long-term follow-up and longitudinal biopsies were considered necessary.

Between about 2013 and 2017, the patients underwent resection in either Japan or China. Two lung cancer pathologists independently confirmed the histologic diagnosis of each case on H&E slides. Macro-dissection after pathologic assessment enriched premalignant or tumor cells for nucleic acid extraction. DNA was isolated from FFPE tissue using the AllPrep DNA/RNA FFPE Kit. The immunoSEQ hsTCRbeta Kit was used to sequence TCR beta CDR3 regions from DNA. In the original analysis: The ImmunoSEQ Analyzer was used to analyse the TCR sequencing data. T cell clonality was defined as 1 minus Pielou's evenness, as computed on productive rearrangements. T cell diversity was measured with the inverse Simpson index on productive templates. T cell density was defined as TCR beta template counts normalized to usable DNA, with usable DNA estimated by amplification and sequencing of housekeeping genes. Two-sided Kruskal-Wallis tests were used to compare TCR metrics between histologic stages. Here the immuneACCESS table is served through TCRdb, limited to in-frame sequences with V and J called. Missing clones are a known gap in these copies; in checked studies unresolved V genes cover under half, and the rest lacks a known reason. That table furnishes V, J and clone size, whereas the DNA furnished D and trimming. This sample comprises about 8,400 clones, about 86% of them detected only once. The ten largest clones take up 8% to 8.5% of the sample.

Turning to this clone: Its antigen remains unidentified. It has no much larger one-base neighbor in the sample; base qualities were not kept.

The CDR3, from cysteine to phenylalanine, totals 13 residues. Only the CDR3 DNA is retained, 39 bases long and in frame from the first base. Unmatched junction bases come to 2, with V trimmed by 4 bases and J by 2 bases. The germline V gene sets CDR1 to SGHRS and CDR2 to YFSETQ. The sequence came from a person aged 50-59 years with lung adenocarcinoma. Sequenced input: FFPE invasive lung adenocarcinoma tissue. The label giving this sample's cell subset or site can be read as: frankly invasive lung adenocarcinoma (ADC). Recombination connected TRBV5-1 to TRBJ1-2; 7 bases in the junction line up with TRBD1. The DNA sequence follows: TGCGCCAGCAGCACGGGACAGAACTATGGCTACACCTTC. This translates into CASSTGQNYGYTF.